The 31 T cell receptor beta chains given below trace back to one sample, sequenced in a study of T cells in localized non-small cell lung cancer. Produced via immunoSEQ multiplex PCR; TCRdb's table is partial and in-frame only. The sample carries about 33,000 clones, 75% to 90% recorded once. This material consisted of peripheral blood, taken before any cancer treatment. These receptors were obtained from a man aged 35-69 years with stage I lung adenocarcinoma.

For the CDR3, the DNA is TGTGCCAGTAGTATGGGGACCGGACAGGGTTGGAAACTGTTTTTT. As protein: CASSMGTGQGWKLFF. This chain uses TRBV19 with TRBJ1-4; 8 nucleotides align to TRBD1. The CDR3 runs to 15 residues. CDR1 is LNHDA and CDR2 is SQIVND in the germline V gene (reference sequence). The J segment lost 11 bases and the V segment lost 3 bases, leaving 11 bases of the junction unmatched. The variable domain in full, completed from reference TRBV19 and TRBJ1-4, reads DGGITQSPKYLFRKEGQNVTLSCEQNLNHDAMYWYRQDPGQGLRLIYYSQIVNDFQKGDIAEGYSVSREKKESFPLTVTSAQKNPTAFYLCASSMGTGQGWKLFFGSGTQLSVL.

The chain links TRBV5-1 to TRBJ1-1; TRBD1 matches at 8 bases. The junction had 3 bases not matched to a gene; V was cut back by 2 bases and J by 6 bases. Per germline, CDR1 SGHRS and CDR2 YFSETQ. CDR3 length: 13 residues. CDR3 protein: CASSFSGGSEAFF. The CDR3 DNA is TGCGCCAGCAGCTTTTCAGGGGGCTCTGAAGCTTTCTTT. The full variable domain, its missing parts supplied by reference TRBV5-1 and TRBJ1-1, is KAGVTQTPRYLIKTRGQQVTLSCSPISGHRSVSWYQQTPGQGLQFLFEYFSETQRNKGNFPGRFSGRQFSNSRSEMNVSTLELGDSALYLCASSFSGGSEAFFGQGTRLTVV.

V is TRBV10-3 and J is TRBJ2-6; D call uncertain. V was trimmed by 2 bases and J by 0 bases, leaving 11 bases between them. The germline gives CDR1 ENHRY, CDR2 SYGVKD. This CDR3 spans 17 amino acids. The CDR3: CAISETGAFSGANVLTF. Written as DNA, the CDR3 is TGTGCCATCAGTGAGACGGGCGCCTTCTCTGGGGCCAACGTCCTGACTTTC.

Regarding this clone: Germline and junction disagree at one end, which may indicate a read error. The J gene is TRBJ1-2, the V gene TRBV19; the match to TRBD1 covers 8 bases. Germline V gene lookup returns CDR1 LNHDA and CDR2 SQIVND (reference sequence). This CDR3 contains 14 residues. DNA for the CDR3: TGTGCCAGTAGTATCATAGGCGGACAGGGTTATCCTTCCTTC. It is translated as CASSIIGGQGYPSF. The full variable domain, rest sourced from reference TRBV19 and TRBJ1-2, is DGGITQSPKYLFRKEGQNVTLSCEQNLNHDAMYWYRQDPGQGLRLIYYSQIVNDFQKGDIAEGYSVSREKKESFPLTVTSAQKNPTAFYLCASSIIGGQGYPSFGSGTRLTVV.

This clone was observed once. This chain links TRBV5-6 with TRBJ1-1; tentatively, D is TRBD1 (5 bases). Germline V CDR1 and CDR2: SGHDT, YYEEEE. CDR3 length equals 17 residues. V was clipped by 2 bases and J by 1 base, with 18 bases between them. CDR3 sequence: CASSFGGGWLENTEAFF. CDR3 bases: TGTGCCAGCAGCTTCGGTGGGGGATGGTTAGAGAACACTGAAGCTTTCTTT.

This sequence joins TRBV12-5 and TRBJ1-4, with D perhaps TRBD1 (5 bases). CDR1 and CDR2 (germline): LGHNT, FRNRAP. The CDR3 consists of 17 residues. Trimming stripped 0 bases from V and 2 bases from J, with 13 bases between. Written as DNA, the CDR3 is TGTGCTAGTGGTTTGGTATCGGGGGTCGGGACTAATGAAAAACTGTTTTTT. It specifies CASGLVSGVGTNEKLFF.

The V gene is TRBV9, the J gene TRBJ1-6; no firm D call. This CDR3 is 14 amino acids long. Looked up from germline, CDR1 is SGDLS and CDR2 is YYNGEE. Trimming left V 0 bases short and J 7 bases short, with 8 bases between. CDR3 nucleotide sequence: TGTGCCAGCAGCGTAGGGCACTTGAATTCACCCCTCCACTTT. This encodes CASSVGHLNSPLHF.

This clone was seen a few times. The V call is TRBV5-1, the J call TRBJ1-2; weak D call: TRBD1 (6 bases). The CDR3 has 12 amino acids. V was clipped by 6 bases and J by 8 bases, with 14 bases between them. CDR1 SGHRS and CDR2 YFSETQ come from the germline V gene. The CDR3 spells CASTGTGPGYTF. In nucleotides, the CDR3 is TGCGCCAGCACCGGCACAGGGCCCGGCTACACCTTC.

The chain's CDR3 is CASRGGSEAFF. For the CDR3, the DNA is TGTGCCAGCAGGGGGGGCAGTGAAGCTTTCTTT. This chain joins TRBV5-6 and TRBJ1-1, with D maybe TRBD1 (6 bases). V dropped 5 bases and J dropped 7 bases, with 9 bases sitting between them. Germline CDR1 and CDR2: SGHDT and YYEEEE. The CDR3 extends over 11 amino acids.

This clone has just one count. V usage is TRBV4-1 and J usage is TRBJ1-5, with D unresolved. The germline gives CDR1 MGHRA, CDR2 YSYEKL. V dropped 0 bases and J dropped 4 bases, with 7 bases sitting between them. This CDR3 comprises 14 residues. The CDR3 coding sequence is TGCGCCAGCAGCCAAGATAACGGGAATCAGCCCCAGCATTTT. The encoded protein is CASSQDNGNQPQHF.

The rearrangement links TRBV2 to TRBJ1-5, with D maybe TRBD1 (6 bases). In germline, CDR1 is SNHLY, CDR2 FYNNEI. The V end lost 7 bases, the J end lost 3 bases, and 16 bases lay between the germline ends. The CDR3 loop spans 15 amino acids. The CDR3 sequence: CASKTGQPYNQPQHF. The CDR3 DNA is TGTGCCAGCAAAACGGGACAACCTTACAATCAGCCCCAGCATTTT.

The gene calls are TRBV19 and TRBJ2-3; TRBD1 is a possible D gene (6 bases). Trimming cost V 6 bases and J 0 bases, with 10 bases left between them. This CDR3 is built from 14 residues. Looked up from germline, CDR1 is LNHDA and CDR2 is SQIVND (reference sequence). CDR3 amino acids: CASSQGLSTDTQYF. CDR3 sequence (DNA): TGTGCCAGTAGCCAGGGGCTTAGCACAGATACGCAGTATTTT.

This chain connects TRBV2 to TRBJ1-1; no firm D call. V was trimmed by 5 bases and J by 8 bases, leaving 3 bases between them. The CDR3 is made up of 9 amino acids. Germline V gene sequence: CDR1 SNHLY, CDR2 FYNNEI. This CDR3 reads CASSLEAFF. DNA of the CDR3: TGTGCCAGCAGTCTCGAAGCTTTCTTT.

The rearrangement links TRBV7-5 to TRBJ2-7. TRBV7-5 corresponds to a pseudogene. The CDR3 loop spans 15 amino acids. Here the CDR3 reads CARSPRTSHTYEQYF. DNA for the CDR3: TGTGCCAGAAGCCCCCGGACGAGTCATACCTACGAGCAGTACTTC.

The chain recombines TRBV6-5 with TRBJ1-2; D is perhaps TRBD1 (5 bases). Trimming took 6 bases from V and 8 from J, leaving 19 bases between them. Germline CDR1 and CDR2: MNHEY and SVGAGI. The CDR3 sequence is 14 residues long. The CDR3 protein is CASSINRDGGGYTF. CDR3 DNA sequence: TGTGCCAGCAGCATCAACCGGGACGGGGGGGGCTACACCTTC.

The chain combines TRBV15 with TRBJ1-2, with D perhaps matching TRBD1 (5 bases). Between the trimmed V and J ends, which lost 4 bases and 4 bases, there was a span of 16 bases. This CDR3 is built from 15 residues. From germline, CDR1 is LNHNV and CDR2 YYDKDF (reference sequence). The CDR3: CATSKSREGLYGYTF. In DNA form, the CDR3 reads TGTGCCACCAGCAAAAGCAGGGAAGGGCTCTATGGCTACACCTTC.

The V and J genes are TRBV29-1 and TRBJ1-1; D is uncertain. V lost 5 bases and J lost 7, with 11 bases in between. Germline V gene lookup returns CDR1 SQVTM and CDR2 ANQGSEA. This CDR3 has 11 residues. CDR3 nucleotides: TGCAGCGTTAAGCCCGAATATGAAGCTTTCTTT. This encodes CSVKPEYEAFF. The entire variable domain, with the rest obtained from reference TRBV29-1 and TRBJ1-1, is as follows: SAVISQKPSRDICQRGTSLTIQCQVDSQVTMMFWYRQQPGQSLTLIATANQGSEATYESGFVIDKFPISRPNLTFSTLTVSNMSPEDSSIYLCSVKPEYEAFFGQGTRLTVV.

The rearrangement joins TRBV2 to TRBJ1-2; D call uncertain. Trimming took 7 bases from V and 5 from J, leaving 11 bases between them. Germline CDR1 SNHLY, CDR2 FYNNEI. The CDR3 runs to 12 residues. The CDR3 loop is CASTETRYGYTF. The CDR3 DNA is TGTGCCAGCACAGAGACACGTTATGGCTACACCTTC.

CDR3 region: CASSTHGGRRGNIQYF. The CDR3 DNA follows: TGTGCCAGTAGTACCCACGGGGGGCGAAGGGGAAACATTCAGTACTTC. This chain connects TRBV19 to TRBJ2-4; D is perhaps TRBD2 (7 bases). The germline V and J ends were trimmed by 4 bases and 6 bases, with 19 bases remaining between them. The CDR3 loop spans 16 amino acids. Germline-derived CDR1 and CDR2 are LNHDA and SQIVND (reference sequence).

V gene TRBV7-7 combines with J gene TRBJ2-1; TRBD2 aligns across 10 bases. This CDR3 has 17 residues. Germline trimming cut 5 bases from V and 7 bases from J; bases unmatched to any gene: 14. CDR1 and CDR2 (germline): SSHAT, FNYEAQ (reference sequence). The CDR3 DNA follows: TGTGCCAGCAGCCCAGATATCTTAGCGGGGGGTGTAAATGAGCAGTTCTTC. Amino acid sequence: CASSPDILAGGVNEQFF.

This chain connects TRBV9 to TRBJ2-5; 7 positions match TRBD1. V shed 0 bases and J 4 bases; nucleotides not matched to a gene: 12. CDR1 is SGDLS and CDR2 is YYNGEE in the germline V gene. CDR3 length equals 17 residues. CDR3 loop: CASSVEGTAPHGETQYF. The DNA for the CDR3 is TGTGCCAGCAGCGTAGAAGGGACAGCACCTCACGGAGAGACCCAGTACTTC.

The V call is TRBV2, the J call TRBJ1-3, with 7 bases identical to TRBD1. V shed 6 bases and J 3 bases; nucleotides not matched to a gene: 8. This CDR3 contains 15 residues. The V gene's germline CDR1 is SNHLY and CDR2 FYNNEI. CDR3 nucleotides: TGTGCCAGCAGCTCGACAGGGATATTTGGAAACACCATATATTTT. Translating it yields CASSSTGIFGNTIYF.

V and J are TRBV4-2 and TRBJ2-5; D perhaps matches TRBD2 (6 bases). The CDR3 consists of 11 residues. Germline lookup yields CDR1 LGHNA and CDR2 YNFKEQ. Deletions cut 5 bases from V and 5 bases from J, with 6 bases between. CDR3 in amino acids: CASSGGETQYF. Here the CDR3 DNA reads TGTGCCAGCAGCGGAGGGGAGACCCAGTACTTC.

This chain joins TRBV18 and TRBJ1-2; 8 nucleotides align to TRBD1. In germline, CDR1 is KGHSH, CDR2 LQKENI. The CDR3 sequence is 14 residues long. Trimming removed 6 bases from V and 8 bases from J; junction bases left unmatched: 11. As DNA, the CDR3 is TGTGCCAGCTCTCCCGGACAGGGAGTAGTAGGCTACACCTTC. Translated, it gives CASSPGQGVVGYTF.

The chain combines TRBV27 with TRBJ2-6; D gene unclear. This CDR3 spans 17 amino acids. The germline gives CDR1 MNHEY, CDR2 SMNVEV (reference sequence). Trimming removed 6 bases from V and 3 bases from J, with 18 bases in between. CDR3 in amino acids: CASSPDKRWYGANVLTF. The CDR3 coding sequence is TGTGCCAGCAGCCCAGATAAGAGGTGGTATGGGGCCAACGTCCTGACTTTC.

For the CDR3, the DNA is TGTGCCAGCAGTTACTATAGAGGGAAAGGCTACACCTTC. It specifies CASSYYRGKGYTF. This chain joins TRBV6-5 and TRBJ1-2; D remains ambiguous. The CDR3 totals 13 residues. The V gene lost 1 base and the J gene lost 8 bases, with 11 bases spanning the gap. CDR1 is MNHEY, CDR2 SVGAGI, per germline.

The J gene is TRBJ2-2, the V gene TRBV9; the D gene could be TRBD1 or TRBD2 (5 bases each). Trimming removed 0 bases at V and 6 bases at J, with 12 bases between. Germline CDR1 SGDLS, CDR2 YYNGEE. This CDR3 is built from 15 residues. CDR3 residues: CASSVGDGGAGELFF. CDR3 DNA: TGTGCCAGCAGCGTAGGGGACGGAGGTGCCGGGGAGCTGTTTTTT.

This rearrangement joins TRBV5-1 to TRBJ2-2; 12 nucleotides line up with TRBD2. This CDR3 is built from 15 residues. In germline, CDR1 is SGHRS, CDR2 YFSETQ. Trimming removed 4 bases from V and 4 bases from J; junction bases left unmatched: 2. DNA for the CDR3: TGCGCCAGCAGCCTGACTAGCGGGGGCACCGGGGAGCTGTTTTTT. As protein: CASSLTSGGTGELFF.

J is TRBJ2-7 and V is TRBV29-1; TRBD2 is a possible D gene (6 bases). Trimming removed 6 bases at V and 3 bases at J, with 6 bases between. Germline loops: CDR1 SQVTM, CDR2 ANQGSEA. The CDR3 runs to 10 residues. This CDR3 is CSVGSYEQYF. In DNA, the CDR3 is TGCAGCGTCGGGAGCTACGAGCAGTACTTC.

The rearrangement links TRBV9 to TRBJ2-3; 9 bases map to TRBD2. This CDR3 has 16 amino acids. Germline-derived CDR1 and CDR2 are SGDLS and YYNGEE. V was pared by 0 bases and J by 5 bases, with 7 bases of the junction left unmatched. The CDR3 sequence: CASSVDRLADIDTQYF. The CDR3 DNA reads TGTGCCAGCAGCGTAGATCGACTAGCGGACATAGATACGCAGTATTTT.

The chain employs TRBV5-4 and TRBJ2-7; TRBD1 aligns across 9 bases. Per the germline V gene, CDR1 is SGHNT and CDR2 is YYREEE (reference sequence). The CDR3 is made up of 18 amino acids. The V segment lost 0 bases and the J segment 0 bases; nucleotides outside the gene matches: 10. For the CDR3, the DNA is TGTGCCAGCAGCTTGGCGGGACAGGGTGGAAGGAGCTCCTACGAGCAGTACTTC. Protein: CASSLAGQGGRSSYEQYF.